A selection of T cell receptor beta chains follows, all from one sample in a study of blood T cell repertoires in COVID-19. Sequencing used immunoSEQ multiplex PCR; TCRdb keeps in-frame clones, though not all of them. The sample records a few hundred thousand clones, roughly 84% being singletons. Sequenced material: PBMCs or T cells enriched from blood (not recorded which). These receptors originate from a middle-aged man who had recovered from COVID-19. Both conserved end residues are part of each CDR3. The D gene is left open where the match is weak. The size field is filled for only some rows; it gives once, few, many or a size class.

clone size	V gene	D gene	J gene	CDR3 DNA	CDR3 protein
NA	TRBV7-3	NA	TRBJ1-1	TGTGCCAGCAGCTCAGAACAGGGTTTCCCAAAGAACACTGAAGCTTTCTTT	CASSSEQGFPKNTEAFF
NA	TRBV5-1	TRBD2	TRBJ2-7	TGCGCCAGCAGCCCGAGCGGGATCCCCTACGAGCAGTACTTC	CASSPSGIPYEQYF
NA	TRBV6-1	TRBD1	TRBJ2-7	TGTGCCAGCAGTGAATCCTCCGGGACAGGGGTCTCCGAGCAGTACTTC	CASSESSGTGVSEQYF
NA	TRBV28	TRBD1	TRBJ2-7	TGTGCCAGCAGTTTACACGGGGACAGGGGGTACGAGCAGTACTTC	CASSLHGDRGYEQYF
few	TRBV27	NA	TRBJ1-2	TGTGCCAGCAGTTTAACGGGACAAAGATTCAACCGGAACTATGGCTACACCTTC	CASSLTGQRFNRNYGYTF
NA	TRBV3-1/TRBV3-2	TRBD1	TRBJ1-2	TGTGCCAGCAGCCCGCGGACAGGGGATTATGGCTACACCTTC	CASSPRTGDYGYTF
NA	TRBV18	TRBD1	TRBJ2-7	TGTGCCAGCTCACGAGGGACAGGGGGGGCCTACGAGCAGTACTTC	CASSRGTGGAYEQYF
NA	TRBV3-1/TRBV3-2	NA	TRBJ2-2	TGTGCCAGTAGGAGAGGGAGCCCGAACACCGGGGAGCTGTTTTTT	CASRRGSPNTGELFF
NA	TRBV19	TRBD1	TRBJ1-5	TGTGCCACTCTAGAAGGGACAGGGGGCGGAAAGCCCCAGCATTTT	CATLEGTGGGKPQHF
NA	TRBV7-2	TRBD1	TRBJ1-2	TGTGCCAGCAGCCAGGGACAGGGTGTCTATGGCTACACCTTC	CASSQGQGVYGYTF
NA	TRBV30	TRBD1	TRBJ1-2	TGTGCCTGGGGGGACAGGGGTTTATATGGCTACACCTTC	CAWGDRGLYGYTF
NA	TRBV5-4	TRBD1	TRBJ1-1	TGTGCCAGCAGCAGGACGCAGGGGGCCACTGAAGCTTTCTTT	CASSRTQGATEAFF
NA	TRBV5-6	NA	TRBJ1-2	TGTGCCAGCAGCCTAAGGGGAAAGGCTAACTATGGCTACACCTTC	CASSLRGKANYGYTF
NA	TRBV5-5	NA	TRBJ2-7	TGTGCCAGCAGCTTGGGGGCGACAGGTTTAGCTGACGCCTACGAGCAGTACTTC	CASSLGATGLADAYEQYF
NA	TRBV28	TRBD1	TRBJ2-3	TGTGCCAGCAGGTCCTCAGGGGGCTCGACAGATACGCAGTATTTT	CASRSSGGSTDTQYF
NA	TRBV1	NA	TRBJ2-7	TGCACCAGCAGCCACCCCCCCCGGCTAGCGGGAGGGTCTGTGTTCCTCTACGAGCAGTACTTC	CTSSHPPRLAGGSVFLYEQYF
NA	TRBV19	TRBD1	TRBJ2-7	TGTGCCAGGCCGGGACAGGGTCTCGAGCAGTACTTC	CARPGQGLEQYF
NA	TRBV28	TRBD1	TRBJ1-3	TGTGCCAGTGGGACAGTTGGAAACACCATATATTTT	CASGTVGNTIYF
NA	TRBV15	NA	TRBJ2-2	TGTGCCACCAGCCCGGGGTTGATCGGGGAGCTGTTTTTT	CATSPGLIGELFF
NA	TRBV5-4	TRBD2	TRBJ2-1	TGTGCCAGCAGCTTCGGGACTAGCGGGGGTTGGGAGCAGTTCTTC	CASSFGTSGGWEQFF
once	TRBV28	TRBD2	TRBJ2-1	TGTGCCAGCAGTCCTCCGGGACTAGCCGATGAGCAGTTCTTC	CASSPPGLADEQFF
NA	TRBV6-6	TRBD2	TRBJ2-1	TGTGCCAGCAGCCCCCGGGGACTAGCGGGGGGTCCCTCCTCCTACAATGAGCAGTTCTTC	CASSPRGLAGGPSSYNEQFF
NA	TRBV11-2	TRBD2	TRBJ2-3	TGTGCCAGCAGCTTAGAGGGGACTAGCCCAGATACGCAGTATTTT	CASSLEGTSPDTQYF
NA	TRBV18	TRBD1	TRBJ2-1	TGTGCCAGCTCACCACCGGGGAAGACAGGGACGGCCTATGAGCAGTTCTTC	CASSPPGKTGTAYEQFF
NA	TRBV4-1	TRBD1	TRBJ1-2	TGCGCCAGCAGCCAAGAGGGCAGGGGGCCTGATGGCTACACCTTC	CASSQEGRGPDGYTF
NA	TRBV21-1	NA	TRBJ2-2	TGTGCCAGCCCCTGCGGGAAGCGGGGCACCGGGGAGCTGTTTTTT	CASPCGKRGTGELFF
NA	TRBV11-3	TRBD1	TRBJ2-3	TGTGCCAGCAGCCGCGGGACAGGGAGTGGAGATACGCAGTATTTT	CASSRGTGSGDTQYF
NA	TRBV6-5	NA	TRBJ2-7	TGTGCCAGCAGCCCCCCCGGGGCCTACGAGCAGTACTTC	CASSPPGAYEQYF
once	TRBV7-6	TRBD1	TRBJ2-2	TGTGCCAGCAGTCCTGGGACAGGATTGGACACCGGGGAGCTGTTTTTT	CASSPGTGLDTGELFF
NA	TRBV6-2/TRBV6-3	NA	TRBJ2-3	TGTGCCAGCAGTTCTCGACAGAGCACAGATACGCAGTATTTT	CASSSRQSTDTQYF
NA	TRBV5-1	NA	TRBJ1-1	TGCGCCAGCAGCCCCGTCAAGGGAGAAACTGAAGCTTTCTTT	CASSPVKGETEAFF
NA	TRBV19	NA	TRBJ1-2	TGTGCCAGTAGTATACGAAGTATAGGAGACTACACCTTC	CASSIRSIGDYTF
NA	TRBV28	NA	TRBJ2-1	TGTGCCAGCAGTTTATCGGTCAATGAGCAGTTCTTC	CASSLSVNEQFF
few	TRBV18	NA	TRBJ1-3	TGTGCCAGCTCACCACGGCACAGTGGGAACACCATATATTTT	CASSPRHSGNTIYF
NA	TRBV5-1	TRBD2	TRBJ2-1	TGCGCCAGCAGCAAATTCGGGACTAGCGGGAGTTTAAATGAGCAGTTCTTC	CASSKFGTSGSLNEQFF
NA	TRBV3-1/TRBV3-2	NA	TRBJ2-1	TGTGCCAGCAGCCAAGCCAGAAGCAATGAGCAGTTCTTC	CASSQARSNEQFF
NA	TRBV10-3	TRBD1	TRBJ1-1	TGTGCCATCAGTGGGGGGGCAGGGGGCCCCATGAACACTGAAGCTTTCTTT	CAISGGAGGPMNTEAFF
NA	TRBV28	TRBD2	TRBJ2-1	TGTGCCAGCAGTTTTAGTACTAGCGGGCCGTACAATGAGCAGTTCTTC	CASSFSTSGPYNEQFF
once	TRBV9	NA	TRBJ1-1	TGTGCCAGCAGCGCCTTACAGGGAAATAAAGCTTTCTTT	CASSALQGNKAFF
NA	TRBV7-7	TRBD2	TRBJ2-1	TGTGCTAGCAGCCTCGGACTAGCGGGCCTTGGGAGGAGAAGTGAGCAGTTCTTC	CASSLGLAGLGRRSEQFF